The clone carrying this T cell receptor (beta chain) came up once. How the authors handled the data: Nucleated cell number was recorded as an estimate derived from reference gene primer amplification. Profiling relied on immunoSEQ multiplex PCR, and the TCRdb table lists in-frame clones only, not all of them. The V and J calls and the clone size are those of that table, but D and trimming were determined from the DNA. The sample has about 160,000 clones, more than 90% seen once. The entry originates in a study of blood T cell repertoires in COVID-19. Study-level background: Sites in the United States, Italy and Spain provided acute and convalescent COVID-19 samples.

Between the trimmed V and J ends, which lost 2 bases and 3 bases, there was a span of 14 bases. This CDR3 spans 16 amino acids. In germline, CDR1 is MNHEY, CDR2 SVGAGI. This TCR came from a man between 60 and 75 years old with active or convalescent COVID-19. The chain joins TRBV6-5 to TRBJ1-5, with D tentatively TRBD1 (6 bases). Sequenced input: peripheral blood. The CDR3 bases are TGTGCCAGCAGTTACCCACAGGGTGACTTCAATCAGCCCCAGCATTTT. Amino acid sequence: CASSYPQGDFNQPQHF.